Following are 2 T cell receptor beta chains from one sample sequenced in a study of blood T cell repertoires in COVID-19 (dated by TCRdb to 2020 to 2021). Library generation was performed with the immunoSEQ multiplex PCR assay. TCRdb retrieved this table from immuneACCESS and kept in-frame rearrangements only. Not all clones are present; in checked studies, unresolved V genes account for under half, and no reason is known for the remainder. For this sample the table gives about 68,000 clones, of which 84% were detected only once. In total, the top ten clones hold approximately 8.8% of the sample. The material sequenced was peripheral blood. These receptors originate from a man aged 45 to 65 with active COVID-19.

This clone was detected only once. The chain employs TRBV6-6 and TRBJ2-1; 8 bases line up with TRBD2. The CDR3 length is 14 residues. Per germline, CDR1 MNHNY and CDR2 SVGAGI (reference sequence). After removal of 6 bases from V and 5 bases from J, the junction contained 6 bases not matched to a gene. CDR3 DNA sequence: TGTGCCAGCAGCCTGACGGGGGGGGACAATGAGCAGTTCTTC. This codes for CASSLTGGDNEQFF.

Points on this clone: The same CDR3 can be traced to other DNA sequences in this sample. V is TRBV7-2 and J is TRBJ2-1, with TRBD2 as a possible D gene (5 bases). The CDR3 totals 14 residues. The germline V gene encodes CDR1 SGHTA and CDR2 FQGNSA. The germline V and J ends were trimmed by 0 bases and 4 bases, with 7 bases remaining between them. Here the CDR3 reads CASSLAGVYNEQFF. CDR3 DNA: TGTGCCAGCAGCTTAGCCGGGGTTTACAATGAGCAGTTCTTC.